A single sample is the source of the 32 T cell receptor beta chains below, sequenced in a study of beta chain features in type 1 diabetes (dated by TCRdb to 2016 to 2019). The investigation overall reported the following: In all four CD4+ subsets, TCRB CDR3 length was moderately but significantly shorter in type 1 diabetes patients.

For these receptors, no antigen is known. Library preparation employed the immunoSEQ multiplex PCR assay. The High Capacity cDNA Reverse Transcription Kit was used to reverse transcribe all of the isolated RNA, meaning that expressed TCRB transcripts were what got sequenced. TCRdb retrieved this table from immuneACCESS and kept in-frame rearrangements only. Not all clones are present; in checked studies, unresolved V genes account for under half, and no reason is known for the remainder. Present in this sample are some 330,000 clones, 10% to 15% of which were seen just once. The ten biggest clones cover 0.0095% to 0.012% of the sample. Sequenced input: naive CD4+ T cells from blood. Interpreted using the paper, the cell subset or site label stands for: true naive CD4+ T cells. These receptors were obtained from a woman younger than 30 with type 1 diabetes.

The chain uses TRBV6-5 and TRBJ2-7, with TRBD1 identical over 7 bases. CDR3 size: 16 residues. J gave up 0 bases and V 0 bases, and 5 bases lay outside the gene matches. The germline V gene encodes CDR1 MNHEY and CDR2 SVGAGI. In DNA form, the CDR3 reads TGTGCCAGCAGTTACTCAGGGACAGTGAGCTCCTACGAGCAGTACTTC. Its translation is CASSYSGTVSSYEQYF.

The chain combines TRBV18 with TRBJ2-7, with 9 bases aligning to TRBD1. The CDR3 contains 14 residues. Looked up from germline, CDR1 is KGHSH and CDR2 is LQKENI. Trimming at V came to 4 bases and at J to 3 bases, leaving 4 bases not matched to a gene. The CDR3 DNA follows: TGTGCCAGCTCACGCACAGGGGGCAACTACGAGCAGTACTTC. Its translation is CASSRTGGNYEQYF.

The chain is built from TRBV5-6 and TRBJ2-7; TRBD2 matches 8 bases. V lost 4 bases and J lost 1; bases outside the gene matches: 7. This CDR3 comprises 15 residues. Germline lookup yields CDR1 SGHDT and CDR2 YYEEEE. CDR3 loop: CASSPDPGGSYEQYF. The CDR3 coding sequence is TGTGCCAGCAGCCCCGACCCGGGGGGGTCCTACGAGCAGTACTTC.

In this sample, this clone turned up a few times. The V and J genes are TRBV27 and TRBJ1-5, with a tentative D call TRBD1 (5 bases). Per the germline V gene, CDR1 is MNHEY and CDR2 is SMNVEV (reference sequence). The CDR3 sequence is 14 residues long. Between the trimmed V and J ends, which lost 6 bases and 0 bases, there was a span of 9 bases. CDR3 DNA: TGTGCCAGCAGCGGGGGGTATAGCAATCAGCCCCAGCATTTT. Amino acids: CASSGGYSNQPQHF.

V usage is TRBV25-1 and J usage is TRBJ1-1; D may be TRBD1 (5 bases). The length of the CDR3 is 17 residues. Germline CDR1 and CDR2: MGHDK and SYGVNS. Trimming left V 3 bases short and J 0 bases short, with 17 bases between. CDR3 loop: CASSDLPQGAMNTEAFF. The CDR3 region has the DNA TGTGCCAGCAGTGATCTCCCTCAGGGCGCTATGAACACTGAAGCTTTCTTT.

This sequence joins TRBV28 and TRBJ2-7, with D possibly TRBD1 on 6 matching bases. V was clipped by 2 bases and J by 9 bases, with 11 bases between them. CDR1 is MDHEN and CDR2 is SYDVKM in the germline V gene. The CDR3 runs to 12 residues. This CDR3 reads CASSLKPQGQYF. The CDR3 DNA is TGTGCCAGCAGTTTAAAACCACAGGGGCAGTACTTC.

The chain couples TRBV4-3 to TRBJ2-5; 7 nucleotides align to TRBD2. CDR3 length equals 16 residues. V lost 4 bases, J lost 3 bases, and 11 bases stayed unmatched. Germline V CDR1 and CDR2: LGHNA, YSLEER. CDR3: CASSPLARGREETQYF. The CDR3 nucleotides are TGCGCCAGCAGCCCCCTGGCTCGGGGGAGGGAAGAGACCCAGTACTTC.

The table lists this clone with a few counts. The DNA of the CDR3 is TGTGCCAGCAGCAAAGCCGGGACAGGGCGATACGAGCAGTACTTC. Protein: CASSKAGTGRYEQYF. The chain carries TRBV21-1 and TRBJ2-7; TRBD1 reflects the table's D call only, with no check against the DNA. TRBV21-1 is flagged as a pseudogene. This CDR3 has 15 amino acids.

This clone showed up just a few times. The chain couples TRBV5-4 to TRBJ2-7; D is possibly TRBD2 (6 bases). Germline V gene sequence: CDR1 SGHNT, CDR2 YYREEE (reference sequence). V was pared by 4 bases and J by 0 bases, with 14 bases between. CDR3 length equals 15 residues. In nucleotides, the CDR3 is TGTGCCAGCAGCACGAGCGGGCTAAGCTCCTACGAGCAGTACTTC. Translating gives CASSTSGLSSYEQYF.

The chain uses TRBV6-1 and TRBJ2-4; the match to TRBD2 covers 7 bases. Germline trimming cut 7 bases from V and 7 bases from J; bases unmatched to any gene: 4. The germline V gene encodes CDR1 MNHNS and CDR2 SASEGT. The CDR3 has 12 residues. Here the CDR3 DNA reads TGTGCCAGCACCCTCGGGGGGAACATTCAGTACTTC. Residues: CASTLGGNIQYF.

This chain connects TRBV29-1 to TRBJ1-2; tentative D call: TRBD1 (5 bases). Between the trimmed V and J ends, which lost 7 bases and 3 bases, there was a span of 15 bases. The germline CDR1 and CDR2 sequences are SQVTM and ANQGSEA. This CDR3 is 13 amino acids long. CDR3 in DNA: TGCAGCGCAGTTCGACAGTCAGACTATGGCTACACCTTC. Its translation is CSAVRQSDYGYTF.

This clone was counted a few times. The chain recombines TRBV6-5 with TRBJ2-4, with D tentatively TRBD1 (7 bases). V shed 7 bases and J shed 6 bases, with 13 bases lying between them. The CDR3 length is 13 residues. Germline values: CDR1 MNHEY, CDR2 SVGAGI. The CDR3: CASTQGGRNIQYF. The CDR3 DNA sequence: TGTGCCAGCACCCAGGGGGGTAGAAACATTCAGTACTTC.

The chain carries TRBV29-1 and TRBJ2-5, with TRBD2 as a possible D gene (5 bases). Between the trimmed V and J ends, which lost 7 bases and 0 bases, there was a span of 12 bases. Per the germline V gene, CDR1 is SQVTM and CDR2 is ANQGSEA. The CDR3 is 13 amino acids. This CDR3 reads CSEQRGYQETQYF. The CDR3 DNA follows: TGCAGCGAACAGAGAGGGTACCAAGAGACCCAGTACTTC.

V gene TRBV4-2 combines with J gene TRBJ2-1; 11 bases align to TRBD2. The CDR3 extends over 17 amino acids. V lost 0 bases and J lost 10; bases outside the gene matches: 11. The germline gives CDR1 LGHNA, CDR2 YNFKEQ. CDR3 residues: CASSQDPGLAETWEQFF. The CDR3 nucleotides are TGTGCCAGCAGCCAAGATCCGGGACTAGCGGAGACATGGGAGCAGTTCTTC.

The chain recombines TRBV7-2 with TRBJ1-5, with D maybe TRBD1 (5 bases). CDR1 is SGHTA, CDR2 FQGNSA, per germline. Deletions cut 4 bases from V and 7 bases from J, with 23 bases between. This CDR3 has 17 amino acids. The CDR3 loop is CASSSIRDSRQRQPQHF. The DNA of the CDR3 is TGTGCCAGCAGCTCAATTCGGGACTCCCGACAACGGCAGCCCCAGCATTTT.

This clone was found a few times. The sample holds other DNA sequences that translate to the same CDR3. V is TRBV28 and J is TRBJ2-6, with D tentatively TRBD2 (5 bases). Germline V gene lookup returns CDR1 MDHEN and CDR2 SYDVKM. Trimming pared 6 bases from V and 1 base from J, leaving 7 bases between. The CDR3 is made up of 14 amino acids. CDR3: CASSRGSGANVLTF. The DNA for the CDR3 is TGTGCCAGCAGCCGCGGGTCTGGGGCCAACGTCCTGACTTTC.

The chain has TRBV18 and TRBJ1-5, with 8 bases aligning to TRBD1. Trimming took 2 bases from V and 7 from J; bases not matched to a gene: 1. The CDR3 is 13 residues long. Germline CDR1 reads KGHSH; CDR2 reads LQKENI. The CDR3 sequence is CASSPDRGQPQHF. DNA of the CDR3: TGTGCCAGCTCACCAGACAGGGGACAGCCCCAGCATTTT.

The chain uses TRBV25-1 and TRBJ2-7; D may be TRBD2 (5 bases). The CDR3 runs 12 residues. Germline CDR1 is MGHDK and CDR2 is SYGVNS. V was cut by 6 bases and J by 0 bases, with 6 bases left in between. For the CDR3, the DNA is TGTGCCAGCAGAGGGAGCTCCTACGAGCAGTACTTC. As protein: CASRGSSYEQYF.

In its sample, this clone was seen a few times. The chain combines TRBV11-2 with TRBJ2-1, with 13 bases matching TRBD2. The CDR3 sequence is 16 residues long. Germline CDR1 reads SGHAT; CDR2 reads FQNNGV. Trimming at V came to 6 bases and at J to 9 bases, leaving 11 bases not matched to a gene. CDR3 sequence (DNA): TGTGCCAGCAGTTTCCAAGGACTAGCGGGAGTTGGTGAGCAGTTCTTC. Its translation: CASSFQGLAGVGEQFF.

This clone was found a few times. The CDR3 protein is CASSVASWSGGANEQFF. The CDR3 bases are TGTGCCAGCAGCGTAGCATCCTGGAGCGGGGGGGCCAATGAGCAGTTCTTC. The chain joins TRBV9 to TRBJ2-1; 10 bases are a match to TRBD2. The germline V gene encodes CDR1 SGDLS and CDR2 YYNGEE. V dropped 0 bases and J dropped 6; count of bases not matched to a gene: 9. The CDR3 runs to 17 residues.

This clone was counted a few times. The chain carries TRBV5-4 and TRBJ2-7, with D maybe TRBD2 (6 bases). The germline CDR1 and CDR2 sequences are SGHNT and YYREEE (reference sequence). The ends were cut back, 2 bases at V and 5 bases at J, with 29 bases in the middle. The CDR3 covers 19 residues. This chain's CDR3 is CASSFQPRYIPGVIHEQYF. The CDR3 bases are TGTGCCAGCAGCTTCCAACCGCGCTATATCCCGGGGGTCATCCACGAGCAGTACTTC.

The chain recombines TRBV7-2 with TRBJ2-5; 7 bases are a match to TRBD2. With 1 base clipped from V and 5 bases from J, the junction kept 7 bases outside the gene matches. CDR3 length: 15 residues. Germline CDR1 SGHTA, CDR2 FQGNSA. CDR3 residues: CASSLESFGGETQYF. CDR3 sequence (DNA): TGTGCCAGCAGCTTAGAGTCGTTCGGGGGGGAGACCCAGTACTTC.

V is TRBV11-3 and J is TRBJ1-4, with a tentative D call TRBD1 (6 bases). This CDR3 is built from 14 residues. Germline V CDR1 and CDR2: SGHNT, YENEEA. Trimming removed 5 bases from V and 8 bases from J, with 15 bases in between. CDR3 nucleotides: TGTGCCAGCAGCCACAGGGCTATAGACGAAAAACTGTTTTTT. Translation gives CASSHRAIDEKLFF.

V gene TRBV4-1 combines with J gene TRBJ2-7; no clear D. Germline assignment: CDR1 MGHRA and CDR2 YSYEKL. The ends were cut back, 1 base at V and 6 bases at J, with 16 bases in the middle. This CDR3 has 15 amino acids. The CDR3 is CASSQVEQRGSEQYF. In DNA form, the CDR3 reads TGCGCCAGCAGCCAAGTCGAGCAGCGAGGATCCGAGCAGTACTTC.

This clone was detected only a few times. This sequence joins TRBV29-1 and TRBJ1-1; possible D gene TRBD1, 5 bases. CDR3 length equals 14 residues. V lost 6 bases to trimming and J lost 2 bases, with 16 bases between them. CDR1 SQVTM and CDR2 ANQGSEA come from the germline V gene. The CDR3 coding sequence is TGCAGCGTCACGGGGGGTGGGGTAAACACTGAAGCTTTCTTT. Translation gives CSVTGGGVNTEAFF.

The J gene is TRBJ2-5, the V gene TRBV29-1; D is unresolved. The germline V gene encodes CDR1 SQVTM and CDR2 ANQGSEA. The CDR3 loop spans 13 amino acids. With 1 base removed from V and 1 base from J, the gap between germline ends came to 7 bases. CDR3 DNA sequence: TGCAGCGTTGAAGGCAGGCTCCAAGAGACCCAGTACTTC. Translated, it gives CSVEGRLQETQYF.

J is TRBJ1-1 and V is TRBV11-2, with TRBD1 as a possible D gene (5 bases). Germline loops: CDR1 SGHAT, CDR2 FQNNGV. Trimming cost V 3 bases and J 5 bases, with 10 bases left between them. This CDR3 is 13 amino acids long. CDR3 protein: CASSLGLFTEAFF. CDR3 nucleotide sequence: TGTGCCAGCAGCTTGGGACTTTTTACTGAAGCTTTCTTT.

This clone was seen a handful of times. This chain uses TRBV27 with TRBJ2-3; the D is unclear. CDR1 is MNHEY, CDR2 SMNVEV, per germline (reference sequence). The CDR3 runs to 14 residues. Trimming removed 6 bases from V and 9 bases from J, with 19 bases in between. The CDR3 loop is CASSPSGRRETQYF. CDR3 bases: TGTGCCAGCAGCCCCTCTGGTCGTCGTGAGACGCAGTATTTT.

This clone was observed a few times. This chain links TRBV28 with TRBJ2-7, with TRBD2 matching 7 bases. The CDR3 has 15 amino acids. The germline V gene has CDR1 MDHEN and CDR2 SYDVKM. The V gene end was trimmed by 2 bases and the J gene end by 5 bases; junction bases not matched to a gene: 9. CDR3 DNA: TGTGCCAGCAGTTTAGCCGGACTAGGTATAGACGAGCAGTACTTC. Translation: CASSLAGLGIDEQYF.

Details on this clone: This CDR3 is also generated by other DNA sequences in the sample. This chain links TRBV4-3 with TRBJ1-1; perhaps TRBD1 as D (5 bases). Trimming took off 1 base at V and 0 bases at J, with 9 bases between the two ends. Germline V lookup: CDR1 LGHNA, CDR2 YSLEER. CDR3 length equals 15 residues. CDR3 protein: CASSQVDRLNTEAFF. CDR3 DNA: TGCGCCAGCAGCCAAGTTGACAGATTGAACACTGAAGCTTTCTTT.

This clone was seen a single time. The gene calls are TRBV9 and TRBJ1-1, with 7 positions matching TRBD1. The CDR3 length is 15 residues. V lost 3 bases and J lost 5; bases outside the gene matches: 10. Germline values: CDR1 SGDLS, CDR2 YYNGEE. DNA for the CDR3: TGTGCCAGCAGCGCGGGACCGACAGGGAAGACTGAAGCTTTCTTT. This encodes CASSAGPTGKTEAFF.

CDR3: CASSSGSDTQYF. In DNA, the CDR3 is TGTGCCAGCAGTTCAGGGTCAGATACGCAGTATTTT. The V and J genes are TRBV25-1 and TRBJ2-3, with D possibly matching TRBD1 (5 bases). The V end was cut by 5 bases, the J end by 4 bases, with 7 bases between. CDR1 MGHDK and CDR2 SYGVNS come from the germline V gene. CDR3 length equals 12 residues. Using reference TRBV25-1 and TRBJ2-3 for the parts outside the CDR3, the full variable domain is EADIYQTPRYLVIGTGKKITLECSQTMGHDKMYWYQQDPGMELHLIHYSYGVNSTEKGDLSSESTVSRIRTEHFPLTLESARPSHTSQYLCASSSGSDTQYFGPGTRLTVL.